The rows below give T cell receptor beta chains drawn from one sample of a study of vaccination effects on CD4 cells after COVID-19. The antigens these receptors bind are not known. Profiling relied on immunoSEQ multiplex PCR, and the TCRdb table lists in-frame clones only, not all of them. This sample carries roughly 30,000 clones, 70% to 75% of them seen once, and the ten largest clones take about 9%. The material sequenced was CD4+ T cells from PBMCs cultured with HCoV-NL63 spike peptides, taken after COVID-19 vaccination. The receptors derive from a human donor who received a COVID-19 vaccine. Each CDR3 is given with its conserved first and last residue. Fields, in order: CDR3 length, J gene, clone size, V gene, D gene, CDR3 DNA, CDR3 protein. A D gene is named only where the DNA matches it firmly. The size of a clone is reported for some rows only, either as once, few or many, or as a class for expanded clones.

17,TRBJ1-5,NA,TRBV27,TRBD1,TGTGCCAGCAGTTTCACCTGGACAGGGGAGGTTAATCAGCCCCAGCATTTT,CASSFTWTGEVNQPQHF
14,TRBJ2-5,NA,TRBV5-5,TRBD1,TGTGCCAGCAGCACGGGACAGTCCCAAGAGACCCAGTACTTC,CASSTGQSQETQYF
19,TRBJ2-7,NA,TRBV21-1,NA,TGTGCCAGCAGCAAAAGGTTTCTCCTAGAATTGGGCAACCCCTACGAGCAGTACTTC,CASSKRFLLELGNPYEQYF
14,TRBJ2-2,NA,TRBV19,NA,TGTGCCAGTATCACGGGAGCGAACACCGGGGAGCTGTTTTTT,CASITGANTGELFF
13,TRBJ2-7,NA,TRBV13,NA,TGTGCCAGCAGTCCTTACGAGGTCAGGGTGCAGTACTTC,CASSPYEVRVQYF
15,TRBJ2-7,NA,TRBV10-3,NA,TGTGCCATCAGTGAGTTCGAGGGGCCTTCCTACGAGCAGTACTTC,CAISEFEGPSYEQYF
12,TRBJ1-2,NA,TRBV6-5,NA,TGTGCCACTGCAAGAGCTAACTATGGCTACACCTTC,CATARANYGYTF
16,TRBJ1-3,NA,TRBV6-5,TRBD1,TGTGCCAGCAGTTACGCGACAGGGGGTAGTGGAAACACCATATATTTT,CASSYATGGSGNTIYF
19,TRBJ2-7,NA,TRBV14,NA,TGTGCCAGCAGCCCCTCAGATTGGGATTGGGCCCGGATTAGCCACGAGCAGTACTTC,CASSPSDWDWARISHEQYF
13,TRBJ1-6,few,TRBV19,NA,TGTGCCAGTAGCGACAGTTATAATTCACCCCTCCACTTT,CASSDSYNSPLHF
15,TRBJ2-2,few,TRBV24-1,NA,TGTGCCACCCCACGGGACTTCGCGAACACCGGGGAGCTGTTTTTT,CATPRDFANTGELFF
16,TRBJ1-2,few,TRBV29-1,TRBD1,TGCAGCGCCACGACAGGACAGGCATCCGGGCCCTATGGCTACACCTTC,CSATTGQASGPYGYTF
13,TRBJ1-2,NA,TRBV4-1,NA,TGCGCCAGCAGCCAAGGGCAGGTTTATGGCTACACCTTC,CASSQGQVYGYTF
16,TRBJ2-3,NA,TRBV7-2,TRBD2,TGTGCCAGCAGCAAAAACCCGCGGGGGATGACAGATACGCAGTATTTT,CASSKNPRGMTDTQYF
14,TRBJ1-1,NA,TRBV19,NA,TGTGCCAGTAGTATACGGGGACCAAACACTGAAGCTTTCTTT,CASSIRGPNTEAFF
15,TRBJ2-5,NA,TRBV15,NA,TGTGCCACCAGCAGGGACCCAGGGCAGCAAGAGACCCAGTACTTC,CATSRDPGQQETQYF
15,TRBJ2-3,few,TRBV11-2,NA,TGTGCCAGCAGCTTAGACAGGGGTCGCCCAGATACGCAGTATTTT,CASSLDRGRPDTQYF
15,TRBJ1-1,NA,TRBV29-1,TRBD1,TGCAGCCACCATGATTACAGGGGAAGGGGATATGAAGCTTTCTTT,CSHHDYRGRGYEAFF
13,TRBJ1-1,NA,TRBV12-3/TRBV12-4,NA,TGTGCCAGCAGTTTGGGCCCTGGGCCTGAAGCTTTCTTT,CASSLGPGPEAFF
14,TRBJ1-1,NA,TRBV6-5,NA,TGTGCCAGCAGAGGAAGGGAAGCAGGGACTGAAGCTTTCTTT,CASRGREAGTEAFF
13,TRBJ1-2,NA,TRBV11-2,NA,TGTGCCAGCAGCGCAGGCGGCAGATATGGCTACACCTTC,CASSAGGRYGYTF
17,TRBJ2-7,NA,TRBV7-6,NA,TGTGCCAGCAGCCCAAGGGCCCACGTAGTAACCATCGCCGAGCAGTACTTC,CASSPRAHVVTIAEQYF
13,TRBJ2-3,NA,TRBV9,NA,TGTGCCAGCAGCGTAGGGGGGACCGAAGGGCAGTATTTT,CASSVGGTEGQYF
16,TRBJ2-7,once,TRBV5-6,NA,TGTGCCAGCAGCTTCCGGACCCAGGGGAGCTCCTACGAGCAGTACTTC,CASSFRTQGSSYEQYF
18,TRBJ1-6,once,TRBV6-2/TRBV6-3,NA,TGTGCCAGCAGTTTTGATCGGGGGTTACACCTTGGTGGTTCACCCCTCCACTTT,CASSFDRGLHLGGSPLHF
15,TRBJ1-1,NA,TRBV3-1/TRBV3-2,TRBD1,TGTGCCAGCAGCCAAGATAGCACAGGGGGCACTGAAGCTTTCTTT,CASSQDSTGGTEAFF
13,TRBJ1-5,NA,TRBV19,NA,TGTGCCAGTAGTAAGGACAGTCGTCAGCCCCAGCATTTT,CASSKDSRQPQHF
13,TRBJ2-5,few,TRBV3-1/TRBV3-2,TRBD2,TGTGCCAGCGTGCGGGGGGCCTCAGAGACCCAGTACTTC,CASVRGASETQYF
11,TRBJ2-3,NA,TRBV6-4,NA,TGTGCCAGCAGCGACATGTATACGCAGTATTTT,CASSDMYTQYF
16,TRBJ2-1,NA,TRBV5-4,NA,TGTGCCAGCAGCTTGAAATATACAGGGGAGGGAAATGAGCAGTTCTTC,CASSLKYTGEGNEQFF
18,TRBJ2-1,NA,TRBV28,NA,TGTGCCAGCGGGGCGGGGACAGCCAATCCTACTCGGTACAATGAGCAGTTCTTC,CASGAGTANPTRYNEQFF
18,TRBJ2-5,NA,TRBV12-5,NA,TGTGCTAGTGGTTTGGACGGCGGGACAAGGAGGTTACAAGAGACCCAGTACTTC,CASGLDGGTRRLQETQYF
17,TRBJ2-2,NA,TRBV27,TRBD2,TGTGCCAGCAGTTTATCAATAAGCGGGAGGCGCACCGGGGAGCTGTTTTTT,CASSLSISGRRTGELFF
14,TRBJ1-2,once,TRBV19,NA,TGTGCCAGTAGTATTCAGACAGACAACTATGGCTACACCTTC,CASSIQTDNYGYTF
14,TRBJ1-4,NA,TRBV5-1,NA,TGCGCCAGCAGCTTGGGGGGGGGAAGTGAAAAACTGTTTTTT,CASSLGGGSEKLFF
13,TRBJ2-3,few,TRBV10-2,NA,TGCGCCAGCAGTCCAAGACTAGCAGATACGCAGTATTTT,CASSPRLADTQYF
13,TRBJ1-2,NA,TRBV6-1,NA,TGTGCCAGCAGTGAAGGGGGGGACTATGGCTACACCTTC,CASSEGGDYGYTF
16,TRBJ2-1,few,TRBV6-5,TRBD2,TGTGCCAGCAGTTACTCAGCGGGGGCATCAAACAATGAGCAGTTCTTC,CASSYSAGASNNEQFF
12,TRBJ2-7,NA,TRBV29-1,TRBD2,TGCAGCGTGGCCGTGGGGGAGGGGGAGCAGTACTTC,CSVAVGEGEQYF
14,TRBJ2-7,NA,TRBV5-1,NA,TGCGCCAGCAGCTCATTAAGGAGCTCCTACGAGCAGTACTTC,CASSSLRSSYEQYF
17,TRBJ1-6,few,TRBV21-1,NA,TGTGCCAGCAGCAAGGACGATAAGAGCTCCTATAATTCACCCCTCCACTTT,CASSKDDKSSYNSPLHF
15,TRBJ1-4,NA,TRBV9,NA,TGTGCCAGCAGCGTAGGGTCGCTGGCTAATGAAAAACTGTTTTTT,CASSVGSLANEKLFF
17,TRBJ1-3,NA,TRBV7-9,TRBD1,TGTGCCAGCAGCTTACGGGGGGGACAGGGGGCGAGAAACACCATATATTTT,CASSLRGGQGARNTIYF
15,TRBJ2-3,NA,TRBV5-1,TRBD2,TGCGCCAGCAGCTTTCAGCGGGGGGGCACAGATACGCAGTATTTT,CASSFQRGGTDTQYF
15,TRBJ1-5,NA,TRBV19,NA,TGTGCCAGTAGTTACGACGGGGTTAGCAATCAGCCCCAGCATTTT,CASSYDGVSNQPQHF
14,TRBJ1-4,NA,TRBV6-5,TRBD1,TGTGCCAGCAGTCCCCTCGGACAGGGAGGAAAACTGTTTTTT,CASSPLGQGGKLFF
17,TRBJ2-3,NA,TRBV11-3,TRBD1,TGTGCCAGCAGCTTAGCCCCAGCGCGGACAGGGCCAGATACGCAGTATTTT,CASSLAPARTGPDTQYF
15,TRBJ1-2,NA,TRBV21-1,NA,TGTGCCAGCAGCAAAACAGGGTCCCCTAACTATGGCTACACCTTC,CASSKTGSPNYGYTF
13,TRBJ1-1,NA,TRBV5-6,NA,TGTGCCAGCAGCTTGGGTACTGACCCGTCGGCTTTCTTT,CASSLGTDPSAFF
14,TRBJ1-1,NA,TRBV6-1,NA,TGTGCCAGCAGTGAGAGCCCAGGGAACACTGAAGCTTTCTTT,CASSESPGNTEAFF
13,TRBJ2-7,NA,TRBV9,NA,TGTGCCAGCAGCCCTCAGCCCTCCTACGAGCAGTACTTC,CASSPQPSYEQYF
14,TRBJ1-6,NA,TRBV6-5,NA,TGTGCCAGCAGGCCAGGGTTGGGGAATTCACCCCTCCACTTT,CASRPGLGNSPLHF
13,TRBJ2-7,few,TRBV5-1,NA,TGCGCCAGCAGCGTACAGTGGTCGGGGGAGCAGTACTTC,CASSVQWSGEQYF
17,TRBJ2-2,NA,TRBV5-4,TRBD2,TGTGCCAGTACTGCGGGCCCCAGCGGGAGCGGAACCGGGGAGCTGTTTTTT,CASTAGPSGSGTGELFF
14,TRBJ2-1,NA,TRBV4-1,TRBD2,TGCGCCAGCTACGGGGGGACGCCCGTACACCGGCAGTTCTTC,CASYGGTPVHRQFF
13,TRBJ1-4,few,TRBV18,NA,TGTGCCAGCTCACCTCCTCTTCCTGAAAAACTGTTTTTT,CASSPPLPEKLFF
15,TRBJ2-7,NA,TRBV27,TRBD1,TGTGCCAGCAGCTTAAGGTACAGGGGAAGCTACGAGCAGTACTTC,CASSLRYRGSYEQYF
15,TRBJ1-1,NA,TRBV23-1,TRBD1,TGCGCCAGCAGTCAAAACAGGGGTATGAACACTGAAGCTTTCTTT,CASSQNRGMNTEAFF
16,TRBJ1-1,NA,TRBV28,TRBD1,TGTGCCAGCAGTCCCCCAGGGGGGGCGATGAACACTGAAGCTTTCTTT,CASSPPGGAMNTEAFF